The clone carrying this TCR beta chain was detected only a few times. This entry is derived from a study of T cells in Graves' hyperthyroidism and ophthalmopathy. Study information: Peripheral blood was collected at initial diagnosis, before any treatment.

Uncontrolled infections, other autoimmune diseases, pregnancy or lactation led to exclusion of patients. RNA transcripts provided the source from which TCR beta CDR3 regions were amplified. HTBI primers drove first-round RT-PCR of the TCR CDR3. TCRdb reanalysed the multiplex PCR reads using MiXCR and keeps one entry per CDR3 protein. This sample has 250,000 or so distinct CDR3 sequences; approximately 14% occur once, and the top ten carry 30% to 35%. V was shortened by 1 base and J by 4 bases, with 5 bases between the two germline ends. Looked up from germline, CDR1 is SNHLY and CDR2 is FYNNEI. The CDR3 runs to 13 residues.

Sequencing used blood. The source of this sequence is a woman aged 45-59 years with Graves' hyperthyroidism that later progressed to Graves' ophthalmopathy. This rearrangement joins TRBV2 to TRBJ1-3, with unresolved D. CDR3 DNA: TGTGCCAGCAGTGAAGTAGCCGGAAACACCATATATTTT. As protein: CASSEVAGNTIYF.